One and the same sample provided the 19 T cell receptor beta chains below, sequenced in a study of T cell responses to AZD1222 COVID-19 vaccine. Using immunoSEQ multiplex PCR, the repertoire was profiled, and TCRdb retains in-frame clones only, with some absent. The table includes some 150,000 clones, approximately 88% detected once. Sequences were derived from peripheral blood, sampled 28 days after the second AZD1222 dose. The source of these receptors is an adult who received the AZD1222 COVID-19 vaccine.

This rearrangement joins TRBV5-5 to TRBJ1-5; D is unclear. The ends were cut back, 2 bases at V and 7 bases at J, with 10 bases in the middle. From germline, CDR1 is SGHKS and CDR2 YYEKEE (reference sequence). The CDR3 runs 13 residues. The CDR3 nucleotides are TGTGCCAGCAGCTTCAATATACTCCAGCCCCAGCATTTT. Translated: CASSFNILQPQHF.

This clone was seen a handful of times. At one end the junction does not follow the germline gene, possibly because of a read error. The chain recombines TRBV19 with TRBJ1-2, with D possibly TRBD1 on 6 matching bases. The CDR3 contains 14 residues. CDR1 and CDR2 from the germline V gene are LNHDA and SQIVND (reference sequence). The CDR3 here is CASSTPFGRGRSPF. CDR3 sequence (DNA): TGTGCCAGTAGTACCCCCTTTGGCAGGGGCAGATCTCCCTTC.

The V call is TRBV19, the J call TRBJ1-2; weak D call: TRBD1 (5 bases). Trimming left V 8 bases short and J 0 bases short, with 10 bases between. Germline V CDR1 and CDR2: LNHDA, SQIVND (reference sequence). This CDR3 comprises 13 residues. CDR3 DNA sequence: TGTGCCAGTGGGGGACCGGCTAACTATGGCTACACCTTC. As protein: CASGGPANYGYTF.

This clone was seen only a few times. V gene TRBV2 combines with J gene TRBJ1-5; D remains ambiguous. The CDR3 loop spans 14 amino acids. V lost 3 bases to trimming and J lost 7 bases, with 13 bases between them. Per the germline V gene, CDR1 is SNHLY and CDR2 is FYNNEI. CDR3 nucleotide sequence: TGTGCCAGCAGTGATTTAGGGTGGGGACAGCCCCAGCATTTT. As protein: CASSDLGWGQPQHF.

V usage is TRBV20-1 and J usage is TRBJ2-3; possible D gene TRBD2, 6 bases. The germline V gene encodes CDR1 DFQATT and CDR2 SNEGSKA (reference sequence). Trimming took off 3 bases at V and 11 bases at J, with 12 bases between the two ends. This CDR3 spans 11 amino acids. In nucleotides, the CDR3 is TGCAGTGCTAGCGGCTCCGGGGGGCAGTATTTT. Translating gives CSASGSGGQYF.

The rearrangement links TRBV14 to TRBJ1-2; 8 nucleotides align to TRBD1. With 3 bases clipped from V and 4 bases from J, the junction kept 4 bases outside the gene matches. The CDR3 consists of 14 residues. Germline V gene data show CDR1 as SGHDN and CDR2 as FVKESK. The CDR3 loop reads CASSQLGTGYGYTF. CDR3 sequence (DNA): TGTGCCAGCAGCCAGTTAGGGACAGGCTATGGCTACACCTTC.

In regard to this clone: The sample has other DNA sequences that encode this CDR3 too. The chain couples TRBV4-3 to TRBJ1-1; the D is unclear. V lost 1 base and J lost 0, with 6 bases in between. The CDR3 sequence is 14 residues long. Germline assignment: CDR1 LGHNA and CDR2 YSLEER. The CDR3 here is CASSQVLMNTEAFF. CDR3 bases: TGCGCCAGCAGCCAAGTCCTCATGAACACTGAAGCTTTCTTT.

The J gene is TRBJ2-7, the V gene TRBV19; the D gene is possibly TRBD2 (5 bases). Germline-derived CDR1 and CDR2 are LNHDA and SQIVND (reference sequence). Trimming stripped 2 bases from V and 6 bases from J, with 11 bases between. This CDR3 is built from 13 residues. The CDR3 DNA follows: TGTGCCAGTAGTATAAGAGGGAAGGGCGAGCAGTACTTC. This translates into CASSIRGKGEQYF.

This clone was seen more than once but under ten times. The J gene is TRBJ1-1, the V gene TRBV5-8, with unresolved D. The V and J ends lost 3 bases and 8 bases respectively, with 23 bases between them. CDR3 size: 16 residues. Germline lookup yields CDR1 SGHTS and CDR2 YDEGEE. In DNA, the CDR3 is TGTGCCAGCAGCTGGCCGACCAGTACCCTGAAGAAAGAAGCTTTCTTT. Translated, it gives CASSWPTSTLKKEAFF.

The rearrangement joins TRBV11-2 to TRBJ2-7; D might be TRBD2 (6 bases). V gave up 6 bases and J gave up 2 bases, with 11 bases separating them. This CDR3 has 13 amino acids. Germline values: CDR1 SGHAT, CDR2 FQNNGV. CDR3 loop: CASSLSGAYEQYF. The CDR3 DNA follows: TGTGCCAGCAGTTTGTCGGGGGCCTACGAGCAGTACTTC.

CDR3 in amino acids: CAIPQGRRTGTGELFF. DNA for the CDR3: TGTGCTATCCCACAGGGCCGCAGGACGGGCACCGGGGAGCTGTTTTTT. The chain recombines TRBV12-5 with TRBJ2-2; D is perhaps TRBD1 (6 bases). The CDR3 sequence is 16 residues long. In germline, CDR1 is LGHNT, CDR2 FRNRAP. Trimming left V 10 bases short and J 4 bases short, with 22 bases between.

The gene calls are TRBV7-6 and TRBJ2-7, with TRBD2 identical over 7 bases. The V and J ends lost 2 bases and 5 bases, in that order; junction bases with no gene match: 9. Germline V gene sequence: CDR1 SGHVS, CDR2 FNYEAQ. CDR3 length: 15 residues. CDR3 DNA sequence: TGTGCCAGCAGCTTATTTTCGGGGGGAGATGACGAGCAGTACTTC. The encoded protein is CASSLFSGGDDEQYF. The full variable domain, with the rest looked up from reference TRBV7-6 and TRBJ2-7, is GAGVSQSPRYKVTKRGQDVALRCDPISGHVSLYWYRQALGQGPEFLTYFNYEAQQDKSGLPNDRFSAERPEGSISTLTIQRTEQRDSAMYRCASSLFSGGDDEQYFGPGTRLTVT.

This chain uses TRBV24-1 with TRBJ1-3; TRBD1 matches 11 bases. V shed 8 bases and J 2 bases; nucleotides not matched to a gene: 16. Germline lookup yields CDR1 KGHDR and CDR2 SFDVKD. The CDR3 runs 19 residues. The CDR3 is CATTLGTGGFGDPGNTIYF. CDR3 nucleotide sequence: TGTGCCACCACTCTTGGGACAGGGGGATTTGGTGACCCTGGAAACACCATATATTTT.

The chain couples TRBV9 to TRBJ2-3; 8 bases are a match to TRBD1. Trimming at V came to 4 bases and at J to 2 bases, leaving 12 bases not matched to a gene. CDR3 length: 17 residues. Looked up from germline, CDR1 is SGDLS and CDR2 is YYNGEE. The DNA for the CDR3 is TGTGCCAGCAGCTCAAGGACAGGGCCTCAACTCACAGATACGCAGTATTTT. Protein product: CASSSRTGPQLTDTQYF.

The chain has TRBV18 and TRBJ1-3; D is undetermined. Germline V gives CDR1 KGHSH, CDR2 LQKENI. The CDR3 length is 14 residues. The V and J ends lost 2 bases and 3 bases respectively, with 8 bases between them. The DNA of the CDR3 is TGTGCCAGCTCACCAATCTCGGATGGAAACACCATATATTTT. This gives the protein CASSPISDGNTIYF.

This clone appeared once. The J gene is TRBJ1-2, the V gene TRBV7-2; the D gene is possibly TRBD1 (5 bases). The CDR3 has 15 residues. The V gene lost 5 bases and the J gene lost 2 bases, with 15 bases spanning the gap. Germline CDR1 reads SGHTA; CDR2 reads FQGNSA. CDR3 amino acids: CASSPPPGQNYGYTF. CDR3 sequence (DNA): TGTGCCAGCAGCCCCCCCCCAGGGCAAAACTATGGCTACACCTTC.

On this clone itself: Other nucleotide sequences in the sample specify the same CDR3. This chain uses TRBV12-3 or TRBV12-4 with TRBJ1-2; D gene ambiguous. The V gene lost 3 bases and the J gene lost 5 bases, with 7 bases spanning the gap. The CDR3 loop spans 12 amino acids. The CDR3 region is CASSFGAYGYTF. Here the CDR3 DNA reads TGTGCCAGCAGTTTTGGAGCGTATGGCTACACCTTC.

This rearrangement joins TRBV14 to TRBJ1-1; possible D gene TRBD1, 5 bases. CDR1 SGHDN and CDR2 FVKESK come from the germline V gene. CDR3 length: 13 residues. V was pared by 1 base and J by 3 bases, with 6 bases between. The CDR3 bases are TGTGCCAGCAGCCAAGGGGGGTACACTGAAGCTTTCTTT. This encodes CASSQGGYTEAFF.

V and J are TRBV10-2 and TRBJ2-2; D may correspond to TRBD1 or TRBD2 (6 bases each). The germline V gene has CDR1 WSHSY and CDR2 SAAADI. This CDR3 is 16 amino acids long. V was clipped by 7 bases and J by 3 bases, with 18 bases between them. This chain's CDR3 is CASIEEGGLDTGELFF. CDR3 DNA sequence: TGCGCCAGCATTGAAGAGGGGGGCCTAGACACCGGGGAGCTGTTTTTT.